These 30 T cell receptor beta chains were sequenced from one sample in a study of blood T cells in healthy people across ages. Alongside a J-beta primer mix, a sample-barcoded 5' primer served in a second PCR lasting about 6 to 12 cycles. TCRdb analysed the 5' RACE reads with MiXCR anew, one entry per CDR3 protein. The table includes hundreds of thousands of distinct CDR3 sequences, about 55% detected once. Sequencing was done on a sample of blood. All receptors come from a man older than 75 in good health.

In its sample, this clonotype was seen a few times. The V call is TRBV29-1, the J call TRBJ1-1, with unresolved D. The CDR3 is made up of 12 amino acids. Germline V gives CDR1 SQVTM, CDR2 ANQGSEA. The V end was cut by 7 bases, the J end by 4 bases, with 13 bases between. The chain's CDR3 is CSAAGRGTEAFF. In DNA, the CDR3 is TGCAGCGCCGCGGGAAGAGGCACTGAAGCTTTCTTT.

The chain is built from TRBV24-1 and TRBJ2-5; 9 nucleotides line up with TRBD1. CDR3 length: 14 residues. Germline-derived CDR1 and CDR2 are KGHDR and SFDVKD. Losses at the gene ends were 6 bases for V and 6 bases for J; bases not matched to a gene: 7. CDR3 DNA: TGTGCCACCAGTCTAGGACAGGGGATACAGACCCAGTACTTC. Encoded protein: CATSLGQGIQTQYF.

The V gene is TRBV6-5, the J gene TRBJ2-3, with D unresolved. The V end was cut by 6 bases, the J end by 3 bases, with 7 bases between. Looked up from germline, CDR1 is MNHEY and CDR2 is SVGAGI. This CDR3 has 12 amino acids. The CDR3 DNA reads TGTGCCAGCAGGATGGGTACAGATACGCAGTATTTT. Translated: CASRMGTDTQYF.

In its sample, this clonotype was seen a few times. This chain uses TRBV2 with TRBJ2-7; no clear D gene. Germline loops: CDR1 SNHLY, CDR2 FYNNEI. Trimming took off 2 bases at V and 3 bases at J, with 11 bases between the two ends. This CDR3 is 14 amino acids long. The CDR3 here is CASSESPDRYEQYF. CDR3 sequence (DNA): TGTGCCAGCAGTGAAAGTCCGGACCGCTACGAGCAGTACTTC.

In its sample, this clonotype was seen a few times. V gene TRBV5-1 combines with J gene TRBJ2-7; D is perhaps TRBD1 (6 bases). V was clipped by 0 bases and J by 4 bases, with 11 bases between them. Germline V lookup: CDR1 SGHRS, CDR2 YFSETQ. The CDR3 runs to 14 residues. CDR3 amino acids: CASSLGTEFYEQYF. CDR3 nucleotides: TGCGCCAGCAGCTTGGGGACAGAGTTTTACGAGCAGTACTTC.

This clonotype was seen only a few times. This chain links TRBV28 with TRBJ2-7; 11 positions match TRBD1. CDR1 is MDHEN, CDR2 SYDVKM, per germline. There are 14 residues in the CDR3. The V gene end was trimmed by 7 bases and the J gene end by 2 bases; junction bases not matched to a gene: 4. The CDR3 sequence: CASTPDRGPYEQYF. In nucleotides, the CDR3 is TGTGCCAGCACCCCGGACAGGGGGCCCTACGAGCAGTACTTC.

V and J are TRBV7-8 and TRBJ2-3, with D perhaps being TRBD1 or TRBD2 (5 bases each). This CDR3 contains 15 residues. Per germline, CDR1 SGHVS and CDR2 FQNEAQ. V dropped 1 base and J dropped 14 bases, with 22 bases sitting between them. CDR3 coding DNA: TGTGCCAGCAGCTTAGGCCTGGGGGACCACAGATACGCGTATTTT. It codes for CASSLGLGDHRYAYF.

This chain connects TRBV27 to TRBJ2-4; 7 nucleotides align to TRBD1. The V gene end was trimmed by 4 bases and the J gene end by 3 bases; junction bases not matched to a gene: 9. The germline CDR1 and CDR2 sequences are MNHEY and SMNVEV (reference sequence). CDR3 length: 16 residues. Written as DNA, the CDR3 is TGTGCCAGCAGTTCACGACAGGGTAGTGGCAAAAACATTCAGTACTTC. It encodes CASSSRQGSGKNIQYF.

The chain combines TRBV20-1 with TRBJ2-7, with unresolved D. Germline loops: CDR1 DFQATT, CDR2 SNEGSKA (reference sequence). The CDR3 sequence is 11 residues long. Trimming removed 3 bases at V and 6 bases at J, with 9 bases between. The CDR3 DNA sequence: TGCAGTGCTAGGTCGGCGACCGAGCAGTACTTC. Amino acid sequence: CSARSATEQYF.

V and J are TRBV2 and TRBJ2-5; 7 bases line up with TRBD2. Trimming removed 2 bases from V and 1 base from J; junction bases left unmatched: 4. CDR3 size: 15 residues. Germline V gene data show CDR1 as SNHLY and CDR2 as FYNNEI. CDR3 amino acids: CASSESGRAQETQYF. The CDR3 DNA sequence: TGTGCCAGCAGTGAATCGGGGAGGGCCCAAGAGACCCAGTACTTC. Drawing the rest from reference TRBV2 and TRBJ2-5, the complete variable domain is EPEVTQTPSHQVTQMGQEVILRCVPISNHLYFYWYRQILGQKVEFLVSFYNNEISEKSEIFDDQFSVERPDGSNFTLKIRSTKLEDSAMYFCASSESGRAQETQYFGPGTRLLVL.

The chain links TRBV25-1 to TRBJ1-2; TRBD1 agrees at 8 bases. CDR1 and CDR2 from the germline V gene are MGHDK and SYGVNS. V lost 4 bases to trimming and J lost 7 bases; unmatched junction nucleotides: 8. The CDR3 consists of 14 residues. In DNA, the CDR3 is TGTGCCAGCAGTGGACGACAGGGGACCGTTGGCTACACCTTC. Translated, it gives CASSGRQGTVGYTF.

V usage is TRBV6-5 and J usage is TRBJ1-1; 7 bases line up with TRBD1. Germline CDR1 and CDR2: MNHEY and SVGAGI. CDR3 length: 13 amino acids. After removal of 2 bases from V and 11 bases from J, the junction contained 8 bases not matched to a gene. CDR3 nucleotide sequence: TGTGCCAGCAGTTACGGCCCAGGGGGAATGGCTTTCTTT. Amino acids: CASSYGPGGMAFF.

This clonotype was observed a few times. The V call is TRBV24-1, the J call TRBJ2-1; 11 bases are shared with TRBD1. Trimming removed 5 bases from V and 6 bases from J; junction bases left unmatched: 5. Looked up from germline, CDR1 is KGHDR and CDR2 is SFDVKD. This CDR3 comprises 15 residues. The CDR3 loop reads CATSVTGTGGNEQFF. The DNA of the CDR3 is TGTGCCACCAGTGTTACCGGGACAGGGGGCAATGAGCAGTTCTTC.

The chain employs TRBV6-5 and TRBJ2-5; a weak D match, TRBD1 (6 bases). Deletions cut 5 bases from V and 2 bases from J, with 12 bases between. Germline V gene data show CDR1 as MNHEY and CDR2 as SVGAGI. The CDR3 runs to 14 residues. CDR3 amino acids: CASSVWDTQETQYF. The CDR3 DNA reads TGTGCCAGCAGTGTATGGGACACACAAGAGACCCAGTACTTC.

This clonotype was detected a few times. CDR3 DNA: TGCAGCGTTGGGGGCCGGGACCTCACAGATACGCAGTATTTT. It yields the protein CSVGGRDLTDTQYF. The chain recombines TRBV29-1 with TRBJ2-3; possibly TRBD1 or TRBD2 for D (5 bases each). Per the germline V gene, CDR1 is SQVTM and CDR2 is ANQGSEA. CDR3 length equals 14 residues. The V and J ends lost 4 bases and 2 bases respectively, with 13 bases between them.

This clonotype was counted a few times. The rearrangement uses TRBV18 and TRBJ2-7, with 8 bases identical to TRBD2. The V and J ends lost 3 bases and 6 bases, in that order; junction bases with no gene match: 16. The CDR3 length is 17 residues. The V gene's germline CDR1 is KGHSH and CDR2 LQKENI. Here the CDR3 DNA reads TGTGCCAGCTCACCGATAGAAGCGGGAGCGGCCACCCCCGAGCAGTACTTC. It is translated as CASSPIEAGAATPEQYF.

The chain joins TRBV24-1 to TRBJ1-2; D is possibly TRBD1 (5 bases). Germline CDR1 is KGHDR and CDR2 is SFDVKD. V was pared by 3 bases and J by 1 base, with 11 bases between. The CDR3 consists of 15 residues. CDR3 loop: CATSDTGGGNYGYTF. The CDR3 DNA reads as TGTGCCACCAGTGATACCGGCGGGGGTAACTATGGCTACACCTTC.

This clonotype was counted a few times. CDR3 protein: CSATTGANQQYF. In DNA, the CDR3 is TGCAGTGCGACCACAGGGGCAAACCAGCAGTACTTC. The J gene is TRBJ2-7, the V gene TRBV20-1, with 7 nucleotides matching TRBD1. Trimming removed 6 bases from V and 8 bases from J; junction bases left unmatched: 10. This CDR3 contains 12 residues. Germline CDR1 is DFQATT and CDR2 is SNEGSKA (reference sequence).

This chain connects TRBV20-1 to TRBJ1-6, with D possibly TRBD1 on 5 matching bases. Trimming left V 3 bases short and J 6 bases short, with 12 bases between. Germline V CDR1 and CDR2: DFQATT, SNEGSKA (reference sequence). The length of the CDR3 is 14 residues. CDR3 DNA: TGCAGTGCTAGTGGCGGGGCCGGTAATTCACCCCTCCACTTT. It yields the protein CSASGGAGNSPLHF.

The chain joins TRBV27 to TRBJ2-5; D possibly matches TRBD1 or TRBD2 (5 bases each). Near its end, the DNA agrees better with TRBJ2-7, so the J call may be wrong. The CDR3 is made up of 10 amino acids. CDR1 and CDR2 from the germline V gene are MNHEY and SMNVEV (reference sequence). The CDR3 protein is CASGTHEQYF. CDR3 bases: TGTGCCAGCGGGACCCACGAGCAGTACTTC.

This clonotype was seen many times. The genes are TRBV18 and TRBJ2-3; D is uncertain. Between the trimmed V and J ends, which lost 8 bases and 2 bases, there was a span of 5 bases. The CDR3 length is 11 residues. Per germline, CDR1 KGHSH and CDR2 LQKENI. CDR3 residues: CASSPTDTQYF. The CDR3 nucleotides read TGTGCCAGCAGTCCCACAGATACGCAGTATTTT. The whole variable domain, remainder taken from reference TRBV18 and TRBJ2-3, is NAGVMQNPRHLVRRRGQEARLRCSPMKGHSHVYWYRQLPEEGLKFMVYLQKENIIDESGMPKERFSAEFPKEGPSILRIQQVVRGDSAAYFCASSPTDTQYFGPGTRLTVL.

The chain links TRBV2 to TRBJ2-2; TRBD1 matches at 7 bases. Germline trimming cut 4 bases from V and 2 bases from J; bases unmatched to any gene: 4. From germline, CDR1 is SNHLY and CDR2 FYNNEI. This CDR3 is 15 amino acids long. CDR3 bases: TGTGCCAGCAGTGGGACAGGACGTAACACCGGGGAGCTGTTTTTT. Its protein is CASSGTGRNTGELFF. The whole variable domain, remainder taken from reference TRBV2 and TRBJ2-2, is EPEVTQTPSHQVTQMGQEVILRCVPISNHLYFYWYRQILGQKVEFLVSFYNNEISEKSEIFDDQFSVERPDGSNFTLKIRSTKLEDSAMYFCASSGTGRNTGELFFGEGSRLTVL.

This rearrangement joins TRBV27 to TRBJ2-5, with a tentative D call TRBD1 (6 bases). CDR1 is MNHEY, CDR2 SMNVEV, per germline (reference sequence). V lost 5 bases and J lost 3, with 16 bases in between. The CDR3 spans 15 residues. For the CDR3, the DNA is TGTGCCAGCAGTCGTATCAGGGGTTTTGAAGAGACCCAGTACTTC. The encoded protein is CASSRIRGFEETQYF.

V usage is TRBV10-3 and J usage is TRBJ2-7; no reliable D call. V shed 8 bases and J shed 4 bases, with 18 bases lying between them. The CDR3 contains 14 residues. Germline CDR1 ENHRY, CDR2 SYGVKD. The CDR3 is CAIGANSVWYEQYF. CDR3 nucleotides: TGTGCCATCGGAGCTAACAGTGTGTGGTACGAGCAGTACTTC.

This clonotype was counted between two and nine times. The rearrangement links TRBV6-6 to TRBJ1-1; D remains unclear. This CDR3 region has 13 residues. V was cut by 2 bases and J by 6 bases, with 10 bases left in between. Germline V lookup: CDR1 MNHNY, CDR2 SVGAGI (reference sequence). The CDR3 DNA sequence: TGTGCCAGCAGTTACAAGGGTGTCGCTGAAGCTTTCTTT. Its translation: CASSYKGVAEAFF.

This chain uses TRBV27 with TRBJ1-5, with a possible D match to TRBD1 (6 bases). Germline loops: CDR1 MNHEY, CDR2 SMNVEV (reference sequence). Trimming removed 6 bases at V and 7 bases at J, with 10 bases between. The CDR3 is 12 amino acids. The CDR3 is CASSSRGQPQHF. The DNA of the CDR3 is TGTGCCAGCAGCTCCAGGGGCCAGCCCCAGCATTTT.

The J gene is TRBJ2-1, the V gene TRBV6-6, with D uncertain. This CDR3 contains 15 residues. Germline V gene lookup returns CDR1 MNHNY and CDR2 SVGAGI (reference sequence). V was trimmed by 5 bases and J by 7 bases, leaving 18 bases between them. CDR3 protein: CASSPLAILVNEQFF. CDR3 DNA: TGTGCCAGCAGTCCTTTAGCAATCTTGGTGAATGAGCAGTTCTTC.

The chain couples TRBV30 to TRBJ1-4; 8 nucleotides match TRBD1. After removal of 1 base from V and 8 bases from J, the junction contained 9 bases not matched to a gene. The CDR3 contains 15 residues. CDR1 and CDR2 from the germline V gene are GTSNPN and SVGIG (reference sequence). CDR3 amino acids: CAWSGQGTGQEKLFF. The DNA of the CDR3 is TGTGCCTGGAGTGGACAGGGGACAGGACAAGAAAAACTGTTTTTT.

The chain has TRBV7-3 and TRBJ2-5, with no clear D. Germline loops: CDR1 SGHTA, CDR2 FQGTGA. Trimming shortened V by 1 base and J by 4 bases, and 13 bases separated the two germline ends. The CDR3 is 15 amino acids. The CDR3 DNA reads TGTGCCAGCAGCTTAAGCCCCACTGCCGGAGAGACCCAGTACTTC. Amino acids: CASSLSPTAGETQYF.

The rearrangement joins TRBV6-5 to TRBJ2-5, with 11 bases that match TRBD2. This CDR3 spans 15 amino acids. Unmatched junction bases numbered 4, after V lost 6 bases and J lost 1 base. CDR1 is MNHEY and CDR2 is SVGAGI in the germline V gene. The CDR3 coding sequence is TGTGCCAGCAGGACTAGCGGGACCCCCCAAGAGACCCAGTACTTC. The encoded protein is CASRTSGTPQETQYF.